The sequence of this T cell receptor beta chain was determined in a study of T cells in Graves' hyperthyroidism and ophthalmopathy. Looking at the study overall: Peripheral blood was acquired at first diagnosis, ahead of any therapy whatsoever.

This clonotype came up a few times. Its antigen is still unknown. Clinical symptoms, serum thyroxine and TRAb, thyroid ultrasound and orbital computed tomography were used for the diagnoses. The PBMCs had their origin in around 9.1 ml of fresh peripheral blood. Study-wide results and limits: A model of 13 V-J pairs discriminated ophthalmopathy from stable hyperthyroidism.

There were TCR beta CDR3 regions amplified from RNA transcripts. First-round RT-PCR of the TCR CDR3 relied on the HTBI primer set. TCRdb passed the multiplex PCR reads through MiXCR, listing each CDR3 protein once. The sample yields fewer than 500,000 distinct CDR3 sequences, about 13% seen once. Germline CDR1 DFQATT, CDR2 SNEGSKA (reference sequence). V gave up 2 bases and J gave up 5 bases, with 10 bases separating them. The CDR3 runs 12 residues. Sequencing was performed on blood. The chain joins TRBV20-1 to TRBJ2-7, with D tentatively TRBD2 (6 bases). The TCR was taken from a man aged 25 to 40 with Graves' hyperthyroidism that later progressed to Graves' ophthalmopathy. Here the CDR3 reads CSARPGRNEQYF. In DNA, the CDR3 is TGCAGTGCTAGACCAGGGAGGAACGAGCAGTACTTC.